This T cell receptor (beta chain) stems from a study of blood T cell repertoires in COVID-19. In germline, CDR1 is MNHEY, CDR2 SVGAGI. This CDR3 has 14 residues. The V end was cut by 0 bases, the J end by 5 bases, with 10 bases between. Profiled with immunoSEQ multiplex PCR; TCRdb holds only in-frame clones, not every one. Of 130,000 to 150,000 clones in the sample, roughly nine tenths were seen once. The chain carries TRBV6-5 and TRBJ1-1, with a tentative D call TRBD1 (6 bases). This clonotype was sampled from a human donor in a cohort sampled during active COVID-19. The sequencing input was peripheral blood. CDR3 region: CASSYSRGTTEAFF. The CDR3 DNA is TGTGCCAGCAGTTACTCCAGGGGAACAACTGAAGCTTTCTTT.